This entry features one T cell receptor (beta chain) sequence. The data are from a study of blood T cell repertoires in COVID-19. The wider study: Collection of acute and convalescent COVID-19 samples took place in the United States, Italy and Spain.

Assay: immunoSEQ multiplex PCR; the TCRdb copy retains only in-frame clones and omits some. The data hold approximately 230,000 clones, with about 87% observed a single time. The TCR was taken from a woman younger than 45 with COVID-19, enrolled during active disease. Source material: peripheral blood.

This CDR3 is CASSLLRGEAFF. The CDR3 DNA reads as TGTGCCAGCAGTTTGCTACGCGGGGAAGCTTTCTTT. The rearrangement links TRBV27 to TRBJ1-1; D remains ambiguous. Deletions cut 3 bases from V and 8 bases from J, with 10 bases between. In germline, CDR1 is MNHEY, CDR2 SMNVEV (reference sequence). The CDR3 contains 12 residues.